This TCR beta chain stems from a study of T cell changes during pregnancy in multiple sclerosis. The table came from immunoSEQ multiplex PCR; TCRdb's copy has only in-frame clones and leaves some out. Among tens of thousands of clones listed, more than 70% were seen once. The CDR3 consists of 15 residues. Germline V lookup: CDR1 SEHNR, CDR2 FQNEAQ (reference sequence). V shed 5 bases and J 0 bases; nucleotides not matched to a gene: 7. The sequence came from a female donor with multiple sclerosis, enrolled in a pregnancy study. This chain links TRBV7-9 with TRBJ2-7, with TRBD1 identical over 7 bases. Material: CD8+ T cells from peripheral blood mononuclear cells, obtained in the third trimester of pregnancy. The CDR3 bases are TGTGCCAGCAGCGTCGCATGGGACAGCTCCTACGAGCAGTACTTC. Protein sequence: CASSVAWDSSYEQYF. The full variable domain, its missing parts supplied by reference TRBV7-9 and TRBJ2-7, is DTGVSQNPRHKITKRGQNVTFRCDPISEHNRLYWYRQTLGQGPEFLTYFQNEAQLEKSRLLSDRFSAERPKGSFSTLEIQRTEQGDSAMYLCASSVAWDSSYEQYFGPGTRLTVT.